This T cell receptor (beta chain) is from a study of T-cell memory formation after mild COVID-19. Notes on the study in general: Memory cells collected pre-infection included some clones that later responded, suggesting cross-reactive memory joined. The authors did not confirm SARS-CoV-2 specificity of second-wave clones peaking day 37.

One entry per CDR3 protein, called by TCRdb with MiXCR from the 5' RACE reads. The table has approximately 170,000 distinct CDR3 sequences, under 15% seen once. This clonotype was picked up a small number of times. Its antigen is unknown. Deletions cut 1 base from V and 4 bases from J, with 7 bases between. CDR1 and CDR2 from the germline V gene are LGHNT and FRNRAP. The CDR3 is made up of 13 amino acids. The chain uses TRBV12-5 and TRBJ1-2; no clear D gene. The sequencing input was PBMCs or a T cell subset sorted from them (not recorded which). The TCR was taken from a man younger than 35 who had mild COVID-19 (a few samples of this study predate the infection). Cell type and time point are not known. CDR3 in DNA: TGTGCTAGTGGTTTGGGAATACCCTATGGCTACACCTTC. Its translation: CASGLGIPYGYTF.